The TCR beta chain described here comes from a study of CD8 T cells in Susac syndrome. This CDR3 contains 12 residues. V was pared by 4 bases and J by 3 bases, with 7 bases between. From germline, CDR1 is LGHDT and CDR2 YNNKEL (reference sequence). The RNA input was about 0.5 to 1 ug, and it was reverse transcribed with random hexamers. MiXCR was run by TCRdb on the immunoSEQ multiplex PCR reads, yielding one entry per CDR3 protein. This sample carries approximately 150,000 distinct CDR3 sequences, 90% to 95% of them seen once, and the ten largest clones take approximately 0.12%. The sequence was collected from a human donor with multiple sclerosis. Sequencing used CD4+ T cells from PBMCs. This rearrangement joins TRBV3-1 to TRBJ2-7, with no clear D. This CDR3 reads CASSLQHYEQYF. The CDR3 DNA reads as TGTGCCAGCAGCCTCCAACACTACGAGCAGTACTTC.